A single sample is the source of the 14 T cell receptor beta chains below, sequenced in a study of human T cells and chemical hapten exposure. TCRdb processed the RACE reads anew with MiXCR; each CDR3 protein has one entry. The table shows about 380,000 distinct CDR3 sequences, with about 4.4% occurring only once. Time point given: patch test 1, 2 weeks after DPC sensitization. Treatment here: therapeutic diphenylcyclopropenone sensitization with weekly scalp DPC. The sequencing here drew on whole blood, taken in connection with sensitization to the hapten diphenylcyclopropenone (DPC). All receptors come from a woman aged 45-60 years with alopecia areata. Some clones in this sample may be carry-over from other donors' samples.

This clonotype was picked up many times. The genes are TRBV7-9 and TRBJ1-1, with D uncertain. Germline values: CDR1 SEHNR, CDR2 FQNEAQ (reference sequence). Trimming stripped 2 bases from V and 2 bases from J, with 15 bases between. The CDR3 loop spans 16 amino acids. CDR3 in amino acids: CASSLYLTSPNTEAFF. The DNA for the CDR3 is TGTGCCAGCAGCTTATACTTGACATCTCCTAACACTGAAGCTTTCTTT. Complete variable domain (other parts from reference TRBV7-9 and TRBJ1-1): DTGVSQNPRHKITKRGQNVTFRCDPISEHNRLYWYRQTLGQGPEFLTYFQNEAQLEKSRLLSDRFSAERPKGSFSTLEIQRTEQGDSAMYLCASSLYLTSPNTEAFFGQGTRLTVV.

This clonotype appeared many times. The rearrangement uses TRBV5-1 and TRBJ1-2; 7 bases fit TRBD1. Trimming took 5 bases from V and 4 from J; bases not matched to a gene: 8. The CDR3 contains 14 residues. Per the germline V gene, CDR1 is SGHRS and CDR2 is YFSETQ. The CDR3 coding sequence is TGCGCCAGCAGTACTACACAGGGGACCTATGGCTACACCTTC. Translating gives CASSTTQGTYGYTF.

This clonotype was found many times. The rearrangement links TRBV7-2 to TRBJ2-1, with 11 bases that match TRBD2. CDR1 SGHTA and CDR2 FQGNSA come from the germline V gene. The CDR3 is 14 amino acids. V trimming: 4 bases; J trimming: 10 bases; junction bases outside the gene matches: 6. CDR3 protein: CASSSTSGTGEQFF. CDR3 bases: TGTGCCAGCAGCTCGACTAGCGGGACGGGCGAGCAGTTCTTC. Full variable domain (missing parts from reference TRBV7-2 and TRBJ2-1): GAGVSQSPSNKVTEKGKDVELRCDPISGHTALYWYRQSLGQGLEFLIYFQGNSAPDKSGLPSDRFSAERTGGSVSTLTIQRTQQEDSAVYLCASSSTSGTGEQFFGPGTRLTVL.

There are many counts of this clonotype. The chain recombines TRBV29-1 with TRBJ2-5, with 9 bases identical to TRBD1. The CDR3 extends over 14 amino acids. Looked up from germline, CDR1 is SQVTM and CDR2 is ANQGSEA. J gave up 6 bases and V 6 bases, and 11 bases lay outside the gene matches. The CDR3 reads CSVEPGQGLKTQYF. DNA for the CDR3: TGCAGCGTAGAACCGGGACAGGGATTAAAGACCCAGTACTTC. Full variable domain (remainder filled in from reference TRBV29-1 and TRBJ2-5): SAVISQKPSRDICQRGTSLTIQCQVDSQVTMMFWYRQQPGQSLTLIATANQGSEATYESGFVIDKFPISRPNLTFSTLTVSNMSPEDSSIYLCSVEPGQGLKTQYFGPGTRLLVL.

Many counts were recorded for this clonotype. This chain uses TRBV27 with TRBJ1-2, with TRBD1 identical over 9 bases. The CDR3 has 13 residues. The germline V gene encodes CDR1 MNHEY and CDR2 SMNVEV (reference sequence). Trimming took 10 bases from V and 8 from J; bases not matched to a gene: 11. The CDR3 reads CATLQQGAQGYTF. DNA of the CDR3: TGTGCCACCTTACAACAGGGGGCGCAAGGCTACACCTTC.

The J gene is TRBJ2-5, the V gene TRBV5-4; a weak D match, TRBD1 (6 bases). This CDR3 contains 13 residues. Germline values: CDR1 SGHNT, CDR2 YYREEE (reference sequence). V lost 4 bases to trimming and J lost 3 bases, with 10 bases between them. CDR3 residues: CASSPNREETQYF. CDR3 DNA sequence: TGTGCCAGCAGCCCCAACAGGGAAGAGACCCAGTACTTC.

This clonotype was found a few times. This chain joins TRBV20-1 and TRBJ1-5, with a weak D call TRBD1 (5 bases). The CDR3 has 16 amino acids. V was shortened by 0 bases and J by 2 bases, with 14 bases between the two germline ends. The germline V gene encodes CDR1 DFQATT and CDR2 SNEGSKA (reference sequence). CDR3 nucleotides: TGCAGTGCTAGAGATCTTGGCGGGGCAGGCAATCAGCCCCAGCATTTT. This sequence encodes CSARDLGGAGNQPQHF.

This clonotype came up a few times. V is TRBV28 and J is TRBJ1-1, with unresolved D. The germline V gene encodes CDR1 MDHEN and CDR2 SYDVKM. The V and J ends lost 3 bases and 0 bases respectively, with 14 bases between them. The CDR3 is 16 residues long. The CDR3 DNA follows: TGTGCCAGCAGTTTCTCGTATTCGGACGTGAACACTGAAGCTTTCTTT. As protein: CASSFSYSDVNTEAFF.

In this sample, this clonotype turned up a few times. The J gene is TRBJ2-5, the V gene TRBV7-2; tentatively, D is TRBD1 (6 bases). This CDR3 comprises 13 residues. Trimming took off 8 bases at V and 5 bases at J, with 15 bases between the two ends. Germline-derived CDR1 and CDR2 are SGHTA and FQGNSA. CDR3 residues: CASGRGTEETQYF. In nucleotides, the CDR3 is TGTGCCAGCGGCAGGGGAACCGAGGAGACCCAGTACTTC.

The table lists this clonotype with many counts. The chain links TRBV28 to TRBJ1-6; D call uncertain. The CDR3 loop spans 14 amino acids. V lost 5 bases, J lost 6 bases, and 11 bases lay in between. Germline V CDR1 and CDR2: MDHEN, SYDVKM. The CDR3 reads CASSPPVRNSPLHF. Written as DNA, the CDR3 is TGTGCCAGCAGTCCCCCAGTTCGTAATTCACCCCTCCACTTT.

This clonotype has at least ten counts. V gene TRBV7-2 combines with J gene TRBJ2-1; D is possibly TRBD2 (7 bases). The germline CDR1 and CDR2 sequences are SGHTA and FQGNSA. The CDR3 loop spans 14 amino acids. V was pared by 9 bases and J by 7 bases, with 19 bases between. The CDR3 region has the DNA TGTGCCAGTTTTGGCGGGGGCTGGGGTAATGAGCAGTTCTTC. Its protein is CASFGGGWGNEQFF.

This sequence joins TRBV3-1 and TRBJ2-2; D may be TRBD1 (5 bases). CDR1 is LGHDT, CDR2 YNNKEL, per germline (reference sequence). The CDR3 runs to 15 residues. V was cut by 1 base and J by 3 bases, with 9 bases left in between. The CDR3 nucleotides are TGTGCCAGCAGCCAAGCTAGGGGCTACACCGGGGAGCTGTTTTTT. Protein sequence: CASSQARGYTGELFF.

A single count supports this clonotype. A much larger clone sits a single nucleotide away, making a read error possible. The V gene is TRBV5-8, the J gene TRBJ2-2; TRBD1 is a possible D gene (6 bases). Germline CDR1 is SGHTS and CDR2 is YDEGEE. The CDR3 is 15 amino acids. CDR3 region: CASSLSTGPAGEPFF. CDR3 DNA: TGTGCCAGCAGCTTGAGCACAGGGCCGGCCGGGGAGCCGTTTTTT.

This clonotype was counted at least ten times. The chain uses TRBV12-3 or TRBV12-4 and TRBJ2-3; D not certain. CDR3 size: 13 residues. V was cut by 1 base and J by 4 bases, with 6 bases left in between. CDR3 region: CASSLERADTQYF. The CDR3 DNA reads TGTGCCAGCAGTTTAGAGAGAGCAGATACGCAGTATTTT.